Detailed here is one T cell receptor (beta chain). The junction had 12 bases not matched to a gene; V was cut back by 0 bases and J by 5 bases. CDR1 and CDR2 from the germline V gene are MNHNS and SASEGT. The CDR3 sequence is 20 residues long. The data belong to a study of blood T cell repertoires in COVID-19. In the study overall: PBMCs, B-cell-depleted T cells, or T cells were the source of the cDNA or gDNA that made up the material.

In the authors' workflow: For nucleated cells, counts were estimated from reference gene primer amplification. Using immunoSEQ multiplex PCR, the repertoire was profiled, and TCRdb retains in-frame clones only, with some absent. The DNA was the basis for D and trimming; V, J and clone size are from that table. The table shows roughly 50,000 clones, with approximately 90% occurring only once. The TCR comes from a man aged 70-80 years with acute or convalescent COVID-19. This rearrangement joins TRBV6-1 to TRBJ2-3; 15 bases are a match to TRBD2. The specimen was peripheral blood. CDR3 in DNA: TGTGCCAGCAGTGAAGCGCCCCTCGGGACTAGCGGGGGGCCCCAAGATACGCAGTATTTT. It yields the protein CASSEAPLGTSGGPQDTQYF.